Following are 4 T cell receptor beta chains from one sample sequenced in a study of blood T cell repertoires in COVID-19. Sequenced by immunoSEQ multiplex PCR; TCRdb stores in-frame clones only, minus some. The sample records a few hundred thousand clones, 90% being singletons. Material for sequencing was PBMCs or T cells enriched from blood (not recorded which). These TCRs come from a woman in her late teens or twenties with acute COVID-19.

The genes are TRBV28 and TRBJ1-2; D not certain. CDR3 length equals 14 residues. Trimming removed 3 bases at V and 9 bases at J, with 17 bases between. Germline V gene sequence: CDR1 MDHEN, CDR2 SYDVKM. CDR3 sequence (DNA): TGTGCCAGCAGTTTGTATACCACAACGACTCGCTACACCTTC. It specifies CASSLYTTTTRYTF.

V usage is TRBV28 and J usage is TRBJ1-1; D unresolved. This CDR3 region has 12 residues. Trimming left V 4 bases short and J 6 bases short, with 9 bases between. The V gene's germline CDR1 is MDHEN and CDR2 SYDVKM. The CDR3 nucleotides are TGTGCCAGCAGTTCAACAGCCGCTGAAGCTTTCTTT. Its translation: CASSSTAAEAFF.

The chain combines TRBV6-5 with TRBJ1-4; D gene ambiguous. In germline, CDR1 is MNHEY, CDR2 SVGAGI. The CDR3 spans 15 residues. Trimming removed 2 bases from V and 7 bases from J, with 14 bases in between. CDR3 residues: CASSYAGVIGEKLFF. The CDR3 DNA reads as TGTGCCAGCAGTTACGCCGGGGTGATAGGTGAAAAACTGTTTTTT.

CDR3 nucleotides: TGCAGTGCGAGTAGCCGGGACAGGGTTGATGGCTACACCTTC. The encoded protein is CSASSRDRVDGYTF. The V and J genes are TRBV20-1 and TRBJ1-2; TRBD1 agrees at 9 bases. CDR1 is DFQATT and CDR2 is SNEGSKA in the germline V gene (reference sequence). The CDR3 is 14 amino acids. After removal of 6 bases from V and 6 bases from J, the junction contained 11 bases not matched to a gene.